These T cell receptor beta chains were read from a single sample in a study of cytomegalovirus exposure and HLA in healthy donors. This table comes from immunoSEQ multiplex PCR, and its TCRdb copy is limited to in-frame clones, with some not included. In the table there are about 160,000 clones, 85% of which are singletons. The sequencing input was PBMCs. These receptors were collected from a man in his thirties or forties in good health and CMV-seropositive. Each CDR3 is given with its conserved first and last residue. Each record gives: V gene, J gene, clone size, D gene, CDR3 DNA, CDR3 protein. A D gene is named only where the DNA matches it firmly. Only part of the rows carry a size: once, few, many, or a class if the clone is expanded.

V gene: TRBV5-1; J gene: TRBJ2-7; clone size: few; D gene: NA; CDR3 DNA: TGCGCCAGCAGCTTAGAGGTGGGTAGCGAGCAGTACTTC; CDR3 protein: CASSLEVGSEQYF
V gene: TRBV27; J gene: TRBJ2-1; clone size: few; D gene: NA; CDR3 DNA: TGTGCCAGCAGTCCCTCCTCGGGGGAGATCCGACATGAGCAGTTCTTC; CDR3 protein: CASSPSSGEIRHEQFF
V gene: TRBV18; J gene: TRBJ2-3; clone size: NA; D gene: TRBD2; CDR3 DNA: TGTGCCAGCTCACAGGGTAGCGGGGCTAGCACAGATACGCAGTATTTT; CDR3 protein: CASSQGSGASTDTQYF
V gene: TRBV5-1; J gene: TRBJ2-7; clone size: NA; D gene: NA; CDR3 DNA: TGCGCCAGCAGCTCGGGACAAACCTTGGAAGAGCAGTACTTC; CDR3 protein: CASSSGQTLEEQYF
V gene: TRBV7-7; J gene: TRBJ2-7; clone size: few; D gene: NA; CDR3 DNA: TGTGCTAGCAGCTCAACACCAGCCTACGAGCAGTACTTC; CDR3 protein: CASSSTPAYEQYF
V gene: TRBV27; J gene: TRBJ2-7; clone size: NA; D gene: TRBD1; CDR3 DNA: TGTGCCAGCAGTTCTCTCGGGACAGGGGACTATTATTCCTACGAGCAGTACTTC; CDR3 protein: CASSSLGTGDYYSYEQYF
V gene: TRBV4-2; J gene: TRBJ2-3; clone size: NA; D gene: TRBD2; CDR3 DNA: TGTGCCAGCAGCCAAGACATGAACGGGGGGGCCCCAGATACGCAGTATTTT; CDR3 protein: CASSQDMNGGAPDTQYF
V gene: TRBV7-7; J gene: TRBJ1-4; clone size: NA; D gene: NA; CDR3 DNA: TGTGCTAGCAGCCGCCGGCGAGGGACTAATGAAAAACTGTTTTTT; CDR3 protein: CASSRRRGTNEKLFF
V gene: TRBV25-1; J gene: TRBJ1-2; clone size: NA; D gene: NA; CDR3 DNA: TGTGCCAGCTCGGACAGTTATGATGGCTACACCTTC; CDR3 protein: CASSDSYDGYTF
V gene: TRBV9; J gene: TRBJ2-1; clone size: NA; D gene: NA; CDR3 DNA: TGTGCCAGCAGCGTATCGGGCAATGAGCAGTTCTTC; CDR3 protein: CASSVSGNEQFF
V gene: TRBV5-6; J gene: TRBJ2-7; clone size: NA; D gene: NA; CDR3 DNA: TGTGCCAGCAGCTTGGGCTCAGGCAGGACCTACGAGCAGTACTTC; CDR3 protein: CASSLGSGRTYEQYF
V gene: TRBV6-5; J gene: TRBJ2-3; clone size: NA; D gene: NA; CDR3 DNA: TGTGCCAGCAGTTACTCCGGGGGGCCGTTCACAGATACGCAGTATTTT; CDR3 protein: CASSYSGGPFTDTQYF
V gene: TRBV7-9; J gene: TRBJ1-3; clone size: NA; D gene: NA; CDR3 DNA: TGTGCCAGCAGCCGTAATTTGCGAGCCGTCTCTGGAAACACCATATATTTT; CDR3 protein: CASSRNLRAVSGNTIYF
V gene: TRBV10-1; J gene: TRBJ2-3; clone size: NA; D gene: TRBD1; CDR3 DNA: TGCGCCAGTCCGACAGGGGAGACAGATACGCAGTATTTT; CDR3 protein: CASPTGETDTQYF
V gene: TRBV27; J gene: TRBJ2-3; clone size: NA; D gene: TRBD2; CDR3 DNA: TGTGCCAGCAGTACACTGACTAGCGGGGGGCGCACAGATACGCAGTATTTT; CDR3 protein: CASSTLTSGGRTDTQYF
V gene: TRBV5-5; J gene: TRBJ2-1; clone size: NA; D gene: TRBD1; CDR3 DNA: TGTGCCAGCGAGGGGACAGCTTCCTACAATGAGCAGTTCTTC; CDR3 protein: CASEGTASYNEQFF
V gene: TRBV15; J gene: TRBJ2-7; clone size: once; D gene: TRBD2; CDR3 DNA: TGTGCCACCAGCCGTGGGACTAGCGAGGTAAACGAGCAGTACTTC; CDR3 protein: CATSRGTSEVNEQYF